The following is a T cell receptor (beta chain) sequence with its context. Authors' processing steps: Estimation of nucleated cell counts relied on the amplification of reference gene primers. Sequencing used immunoSEQ multiplex PCR; TCRdb keeps in-frame clones, though not all of them. The V and J calls and clone size were taken over from that table, and D and trimming were inferred from the DNA. This sample has approximately 190,000 clones, with 70% to 90% found just once. The record originates from a study of blood T cell repertoires in COVID-19. About the research overall: Acute and convalescent COVID-19 samples came from the United States, Italy and Spain. The analysed material was cDNA or gDNA that came from T cells, B-cell-depleted T cells, or PBMCs.

V was clipped by 4 bases and J by 1 base, with 11 bases between them. Germline CDR1 is SGDLS and CDR2 is YYNGEE. This CDR3 is built from 14 residues. The sequence came from a middle-aged woman who had recovered from COVID-19. The chain links TRBV9 to TRBJ1-1; weak D call: TRBD1 (5 bases). The sample taken for sequencing was peripheral blood. CDR3 in amino acids: CASSPRGQNTEAFF. The CDR3 region has the DNA TGTGCCAGCAGCCCTAGGGGCCAGAACACTGAAGCTTTCTTT.